These T cell receptor beta chains were read from a single sample in a study of T cells in Graves' hyperthyroidism and ophthalmopathy. MiXCR was run by TCRdb on the multiplex PCR reads, yielding one entry per CDR3 protein. The repertoire holds some 740,000 distinct CDR3 sequences, with 12% to 15% as singletons. The source material was blood. The receptors derive from a woman in her late teens or twenties with Graves' hyperthyroidism. CDR3s include the opening cysteine and the closing phenylalanine or tryptophan. The D gene is left open where the match is weak. Clone size is shown for a subset of rows, as once, few, many or a class of expanded clone.

cdr3_length: 14
v_call: TRBV27
j_call: TRBJ2-7
d_call: .
clone_size: many
cdr3_nt: TGTGCCAGCAGTTGGGGACACCCAAAGTACGAGCAGTACTTC
cdr3_aa: CASSWGHPKYEQYF

cdr3_length: 15
v_call: TRBV14
j_call: TRBJ2-7
d_call: TRBD2
clone_size: few
cdr3_nt: TGTGCCAGCAGACCGACCCTAGCGGGGAACGACGAGCAGTACTTC
cdr3_aa: CASRPTLAGNDEQYF

cdr3_length: 13
v_call: TRBV11-2
j_call: TRBJ2-7
d_call: .
clone_size: many
cdr3_nt: TGTGCCAGCAGCCCGGACAGTCCTTCGGAGCAGTACTTC
cdr3_aa: CASSPDSPSEQYF

cdr3_length: 18
v_call: TRBV20-1
j_call: TRBJ2-6
d_call: TRBD1
clone_size: .
cdr3_nt: TGCAGTGCTAGCGATCCAGGGGGCGCGAGTTCTGGGGCCAACGTCCTGACTTTC
cdr3_aa: CSASDPGGASSGANVLTF

cdr3_length: 15
v_call: TRBV6-1
j_call: TRBJ1-5
d_call: .
clone_size: many
cdr3_nt: TGTGCCAGCAGCTCAGAGGGGGAGGGCAATCAGCCCCAGCATTTT
cdr3_aa: CASSSEGEGNQPQHF

cdr3_length: 18
v_call: TRBV6-2/TRBV6-3
j_call: TRBJ1-1
d_call: .
clone_size: many
cdr3_nt: TGTGCCAGCGAGAAGTACAGGGCGGGCGGATACATGAACACTGAAGCTTTCTTT
cdr3_aa: CASEKYRAGGYMNTEAFF

cdr3_length: 15
v_call: TRBV6-1
j_call: TRBJ2-5
d_call: .
clone_size: .
cdr3_nt: TGTGCCAGCAGTTCCGAGACTGGGATTGTTGGTTCCCAGTACTTC
cdr3_aa: CASSSETGIVGSQYF

cdr3_length: 15
v_call: TRBV29-1
j_call: TRBJ1-1
d_call: .
clone_size: many
cdr3_nt: TGCAGCGTTGAACAGGTTCCACCTTTCAACACTGAAGCTTTCTTT
cdr3_aa: CSVEQVPPFNTEAFF

cdr3_length: 15
v_call: TRBV2
j_call: TRBJ2-1
d_call: TRBD2
clone_size: many
cdr3_nt: TGTGCCAGCAGTGAAATAGCGGGAGGCTACAATGAGCAGTTCTTC
cdr3_aa: CASSEIAGGYNEQFF

cdr3_length: 18
v_call: TRBV30
j_call: TRBJ1-5
d_call: TRBD1
clone_size: many
cdr3_nt: TGTGCCTGGAGTGTCCAACAGGGGGCCTCAGATAGCAATCAGCCCCAGCATTTT
cdr3_aa: CAWSVQQGASDSNQPQHF

cdr3_length: 18
v_call: TRBV3-1
j_call: TRBJ2-6
d_call: TRBD2
clone_size: .
cdr3_nt: TGTGCCAGCAGCCCTCTAGCGGGGACGACTTCTGGGGCCAACGTCCTGACTTTC
cdr3_aa: CASSPLAGTTSGANVLTF

cdr3_length: 15
v_call: TRBV20-1
j_call: TRBJ2-1
d_call: .
clone_size: few
cdr3_nt: TGCAGTGCTAGAGATCTGAAAACGAGGGGGAATGAGCAGTTCTTC
cdr3_aa: CSARDLKTRGNEQFF

cdr3_length: 13
v_call: TRBV12-3/TRBV12-4
j_call: TRBJ2-2
d_call: .
clone_size: .
cdr3_nt: TGTGCCAGCAGTTTGTGGCTCACCGGGGAGCTGTTTTTT
cdr3_aa: CASSLWLTGELFF

cdr3_length: 14
v_call: TRBV20-1
j_call: TRBJ1-2
d_call: TRBD1
clone_size: few
cdr3_nt: TGCAGTGCCTCCGGGACAGGGTATTCCTATGGCTACACCTTC
cdr3_aa: CSASGTGYSYGYTF

cdr3_length: 16
v_call: TRBV11-1
j_call: TRBJ1-1
d_call: .
clone_size: many
cdr3_nt: TGTGCCAGCAGCCCTGACAGCGGACGCATGAACACTGAAGCTTTCTTT
cdr3_aa: CASSPDSGRMNTEAFF

cdr3_length: 13
v_call: TRBV5-4
j_call: TRBJ2-5
d_call: TRBD1
clone_size: many
cdr3_nt: TGTGCCAGCAGCCCGACAGGGACAGAGACCCAGTACTTC
cdr3_aa: CASSPTGTETQYF

cdr3_length: 15
v_call: TRBV6-1
j_call: TRBJ2-5
d_call: .
clone_size: many
cdr3_nt: TGTGCCAGCAGCCCACCGGGCGGGCTGGGAGAGACCCAGTACTTC
cdr3_aa: CASSPPGGLGETQYF

cdr3_length: 14
v_call: TRBV20-1
j_call: TRBJ1-1
d_call: TRBD1
clone_size: .
cdr3_nt: TGCAGTGCTAGAAGACAGGGACGGGACACTGAAGCTTTCTTT
cdr3_aa: CSARRQGRDTEAFF

cdr3_length: 14
v_call: TRBV3-1
j_call: TRBJ1-1
d_call: .
clone_size: many
cdr3_nt: TGTGCCAGCAGCCATGGAGATCTGAACACTGAAGCTTTCTTT
cdr3_aa: CASSHGDLNTEAFF

cdr3_length: 14
v_call: TRBV25-1
j_call: TRBJ1-1
d_call: .
clone_size: .
cdr3_nt: TGTGCCAGCAGTAGGGAGGGGATGGGAACTGAAGCTTTCTTT
cdr3_aa: CASSREGMGTEAFF

cdr3_length: 12
v_call: TRBV24-1
j_call: TRBJ2-5
d_call: .
clone_size: few
cdr3_nt: TGTGCCACCAGTGATCCCTGGGAGACCCAGTACTTC
cdr3_aa: CATSDPWETQYF

cdr3_length: 14
v_call: TRBV12-5
j_call: TRBJ2-2
d_call: TRBD2
clone_size: few
cdr3_nt: TGTGCTAGTGGTCCGGGACTACCACCCGGGGAGCTGTTTTTT
cdr3_aa: CASGPGLPPGELFF

cdr3_length: 17
v_call: TRBV11-2
j_call: TRBJ2-1
d_call: TRBD2
clone_size: many
cdr3_nt: TGTGCCAGCAGCTTCACTAGCGGGAGTGAGTTCTACAATGAGCAGTTCTTC
cdr3_aa: CASSFTSGSEFYNEQFF

cdr3_length: 14
v_call: TRBV7-2
j_call: TRBJ2-2
d_call: TRBD1
clone_size: .
cdr3_nt: TGTGCCAGCAGCTTCGGGACAGCCACCGGGGAGCTGTTTTTT
cdr3_aa: CASSFGTATGELFF

cdr3_length: 15
v_call: TRBV7-3
j_call: TRBJ2-1
d_call: .
clone_size: few
cdr3_nt: TGTGCCAGCAGCTTAAGGGCCCAAAATCCCAATGAGCAGTTCTTC
cdr3_aa: CASSLRAQNPNEQFF

cdr3_length: 17
v_call: TRBV7-9
j_call: TRBJ2-7
d_call: TRBD2
clone_size: .
cdr3_nt: TGTGCCAGCAGCTCCCCCCGGACTAGCGGGACCCCATACGAGCAGTACTTC
cdr3_aa: CASSSPRTSGTPYEQYF

cdr3_length: 15
v_call: TRBV6-5
j_call: TRBJ2-7
d_call: TRBD2
clone_size: few
cdr3_nt: TGTGCCAGCAGTTACCAAGGGACTAACTCCCACGAGCAGTACTTC
cdr3_aa: CASSYQGTNSHEQYF

cdr3_length: 15
v_call: TRBV12-3/TRBV12-4
j_call: TRBJ2-1
d_call: TRBD2
clone_size: many
cdr3_nt: TGTGCCAGCAGTAGTAGCGGGAGAAACTACAATGAGCAGTTCTTC
cdr3_aa: CASSSSGRNYNEQFF

cdr3_length: 15
v_call: TRBV5-8
j_call: TRBJ1-6
d_call: .
clone_size: .
cdr3_nt: TGCGCCAGCAGCCAAGCTCCGGGAACTGGGTCACCCCTCCACTTT
cdr3_aa: CASSQAPGTGSPLHF

cdr3_length: 19
v_call: TRBV6-2/TRBV6-3
j_call: TRBJ2-1
d_call: TRBD2
clone_size: .
cdr3_nt: TGTGCCAGCAGTTATGCGTCTAGCGGCACCCTACGGCGTTCGACCCGACAGTTCTTC
cdr3_aa: CASSYASSGTLRRSTRQFF

cdr3_length: 15
v_call: TRBV7-3
j_call: TRBJ2-3
d_call: .
clone_size: many
cdr3_nt: TGTGCCAGCAGCTTCGGGACCCGTTTGACAGATACGCAGTATTTT
cdr3_aa: CASSFGTRLTDTQYF

cdr3_length: 16
v_call: TRBV6-2/TRBV6-3
j_call: TRBJ2-3
d_call: TRBD2
clone_size: .
cdr3_nt: TGTGCCAGCAGTTTCCGACTAGCGGGAGCAAAAGATACGCAGTATTTT
cdr3_aa: CASSFRLAGAKDTQYF

cdr3_length: 15
v_call: TRBV19
j_call: TRBJ2-1
d_call: TRBD2
clone_size: .
cdr3_nt: TGTGCCAGTAGTAGAGGACTAGCGGGCCACAATGAGCAGTTCTTC
cdr3_aa: CASSRGLAGHNEQFF

cdr3_length: 13
v_call: TRBV5-6
j_call: TRBJ2-3
d_call: .
clone_size: .
cdr3_nt: TGTGCCAGCAGCTTTGATCAAGGGGATACGCAGTATTTT
cdr3_aa: CASSFDQGDTQYF

cdr3_length: 16
v_call: TRBV6-1
j_call: TRBJ1-4
d_call: TRBD1
clone_size: few
cdr3_nt: TGTGCCAGCAGCCGCACCCCGGGACAGGGTGGTGAAAAACTGTTTTTT
cdr3_aa: CASSRTPGQGGEKLFF

cdr3_length: 13
v_call: TRBV19
j_call: TRBJ1-2
d_call: .
clone_size: .
cdr3_nt: TGTGCCAGTTACAGGACGCGGGACTATGGCTACACCTTC
cdr3_aa: CASYRTRDYGYTF

cdr3_length: 15
v_call: TRBV6-6
j_call: TRBJ1-1
d_call: .
clone_size: many
cdr3_nt: TGTGCCAGCAGTTATACCCCGGGAATGAACACTGAAGCTTTCTTT
cdr3_aa: CASSYTPGMNTEAFF

cdr3_length: 18
v_call: TRBV19
j_call: TRBJ1-1
d_call: TRBD1
clone_size: .
cdr3_nt: TGTGCCAGTAGTAACTACGCTACTGGACAGGGAATAGGCACTGAAGCTTTCTTT
cdr3_aa: CASSNYATGQGIGTEAFF

cdr3_length: 16
v_call: TRBV7-2
j_call: TRBJ1-2
d_call: TRBD1
clone_size: few
cdr3_nt: TGTGCCAGCAGCCTCGTTTCCGGGACAGGGGCAAAGAAGGACACCTTC
cdr3_aa: CASSLVSGTGAKKDTF